Listed here are 8 T cell receptor beta chains from one sample, sequenced in a study of radiation and T cells in renal cell carcinoma. The time point denotes: baseline pretreatment blood. The treatment denotes: 15 Gy SBRT to primary tumor, nephrectomy 4 weeks later. The method was immunoSEQ multiplex PCR; TCRdb's version includes in-frame clones alone and lacks a portion of them. The data show approximately 63,000 clones, around 80% seen once. The material was blood, obtained from a patient whose treatment included radiotherapy and nephrectomy. Source of these receptors: a man aged 60-69 years with renal cell carcinoma.

This clone came up a few times. The V call is TRBV25-1, the J call TRBJ1-5; D possibly corresponds to TRBD1 (6 bases). The CDR3 has 16 residues. V was pared by 2 bases and J by 4 bases, with 15 bases between. Looked up from germline, CDR1 is MGHDK and CDR2 is SYGVNS. CDR3: CASSEGGSGANQPQHF. In DNA form, the CDR3 reads TGTGCCAGCAGTGAAGGGGGTTCGGGGGCTAATCAGCCCCAGCATTTT.

This chain joins TRBV9 and TRBJ2-3; 8 nucleotides line up with TRBD2. The V segment lost 4 bases and the J segment 4 bases; nucleotides outside the gene matches: 11. The CDR3 covers 16 residues. The V gene's germline CDR1 is SGDLS and CDR2 YYNGEE. CDR3 DNA: TGTGCCAGCAGCCCCCCGGGGATAGCGGGATCAGATACGCAGTATTTT. It codes for CASSPPGIAGSDTQYF.

V is TRBV30 and J is TRBJ1-6, with D unresolved. Germline CDR1 GTSNPN, CDR2 SVGIG (reference sequence). V shed 0 bases and J shed 8 bases, with 5 bases lying between them. The CDR3 is 12 amino acids. The DNA of the CDR3 is TGTGCCTGGAGTGTAAGGCATTCACCCCTCCACTTT. Residues: CAWSVRHSPLHF.

The V gene is TRBV9, the J gene TRBJ1-1, with no clear D. Trimming stripped 3 bases from V and 3 bases from J, with 3 bases between. The CDR3 has 11 residues. Per the germline V gene, CDR1 is SGDLS and CDR2 is YYNGEE. The CDR3 region has the DNA TGTGCCAGCAGCGGGGACACTGAAGCTTTCTTT. Translation: CASSGDTEAFF.

The table lists this clone with a few counts. The chain links TRBV10-1 to TRBJ2-1; D might be TRBD1 or TRBD2, each matching 5 bases. The V gene lost 4 bases and the J gene lost 5 bases, with 15 bases spanning the gap. Germline V gives CDR1 WNHNN, CDR2 SYGVQD (reference sequence). The CDR3 runs 15 residues. The CDR3 protein is CASSGPGRLDNEQFF. The CDR3 bases are TGCGCCAGCAGTGGTCCGGGGCGATTGGACAATGAGCAGTTCTTC.

The sample holds one count of this clone. The J gene is TRBJ2-1, the V gene TRBV25-1, with D possibly TRBD2 on 7 matching bases. The germline V gene encodes CDR1 MGHDK and CDR2 SYGVNS. The CDR3 has 16 residues. The germline V and J ends were trimmed by 7 bases and 4 bases, with 20 bases remaining between them. In nucleotides, the CDR3 is TGTGCCAGCACCCCCGGGGGGCTAGGTGGTTACAATGAGCAGTTCTTC. Its protein is CASTPGGLGGYNEQFF.

The chain employs TRBV18 and TRBJ2-3; possible D gene TRBD2, 7 bases. CDR1 and CDR2 from the germline V gene are KGHSH and LQKENI. The CDR3 is 18 residues long. Trimming shortened V by 6 bases and J by 4 bases, and 26 bases separated the two germline ends. The CDR3 is CASSPIKGGSGTADTQYF. The CDR3 DNA reads as TGTGCCAGCTCCCCGATAAAGGGGGGAAGCGGGACTGCAGATACGCAGTATTTT.

The gene calls are TRBV5-1 and TRBJ2-1; 7 nucleotides match TRBD2. V lost 4 bases, J lost 3 bases, and 7 bases stayed unmatched. CDR3 size: 15 residues. CDR1 and CDR2 (germline): SGHRS, YFSETQ. CDR3 bases: TGCGCCAGCAGCCTTGGAAGGGACTACTACAATGAGCAGTTCTTC. Protein sequence: CASSLGRDYYNEQFF.